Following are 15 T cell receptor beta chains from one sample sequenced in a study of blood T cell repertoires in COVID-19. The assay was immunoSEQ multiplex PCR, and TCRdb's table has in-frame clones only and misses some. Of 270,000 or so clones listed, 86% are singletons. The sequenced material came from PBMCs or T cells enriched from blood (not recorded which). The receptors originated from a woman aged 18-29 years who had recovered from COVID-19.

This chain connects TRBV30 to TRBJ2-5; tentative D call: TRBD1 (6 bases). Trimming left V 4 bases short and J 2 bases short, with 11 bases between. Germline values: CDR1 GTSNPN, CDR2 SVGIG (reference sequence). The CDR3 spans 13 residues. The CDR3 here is CAWNRVRQETQYF. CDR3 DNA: TGTGCCTGGAACAGGGTCCGGCAAGAGACCCAGTACTTC.

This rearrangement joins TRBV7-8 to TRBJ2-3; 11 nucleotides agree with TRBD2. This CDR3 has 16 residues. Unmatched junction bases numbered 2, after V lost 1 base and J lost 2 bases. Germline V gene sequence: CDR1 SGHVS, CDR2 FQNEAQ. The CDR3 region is CASSLGLAGYTDTQYF. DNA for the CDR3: TGTGCCAGCAGCTTAGGACTAGCGGGGTACACAGATACGCAGTATTTT.

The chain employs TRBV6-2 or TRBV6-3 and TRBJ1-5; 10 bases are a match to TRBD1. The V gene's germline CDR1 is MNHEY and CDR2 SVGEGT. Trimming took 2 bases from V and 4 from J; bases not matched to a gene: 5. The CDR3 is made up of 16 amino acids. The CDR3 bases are TGTGCCAGCAGTTACGGGACAGGGGATCGGAATCAGCCCCAGCATTTT. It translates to CASSYGTGDRNQPQHF.

The CDR3 loop is CASSLTGVGANVLTF. The DNA for the CDR3 is TGTGCCAGCAGCTTAACAGGGGTCGGGGCCAACGTCCTGACTTTC. The rearrangement joins TRBV7-9 to TRBJ2-6, with 7 bases aligning to TRBD1. Germline V gene data show CDR1 as SEHNR and CDR2 as FQNEAQ (reference sequence). V was pared by 2 bases and J by 4 bases, with 2 bases of the junction left unmatched. The CDR3 has 15 residues.

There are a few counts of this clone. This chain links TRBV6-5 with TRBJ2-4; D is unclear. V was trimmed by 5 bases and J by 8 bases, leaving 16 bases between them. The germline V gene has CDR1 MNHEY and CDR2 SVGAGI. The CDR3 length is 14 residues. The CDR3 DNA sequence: TGTGCCAGCAGTCACAGACGGAATTGGGACATTCAGTACTTC. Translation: CASSHRRNWDIQYF.

CDR3 coding DNA: TGTGCCAGCAGTTTTCATTTAGAGGGACAGCCCTCCCATGGCTACACCTTC. Encoded protein: CASSFHLEGQPSHGYTF. The chain uses TRBV28 and TRBJ1-2; the match to TRBD1 covers 7 bases. The V gene's germline CDR1 is MDHEN and CDR2 SYDVKM. The CDR3 is 17 residues long. Trimming took 3 bases from V and 6 from J; bases not matched to a gene: 16.

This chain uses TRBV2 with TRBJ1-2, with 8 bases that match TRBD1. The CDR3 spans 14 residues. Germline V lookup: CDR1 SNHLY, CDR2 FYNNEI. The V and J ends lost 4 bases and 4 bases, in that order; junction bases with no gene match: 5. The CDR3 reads CASSGQGIAYGYTF. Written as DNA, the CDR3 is TGTGCCAGCAGTGGACAGGGGATAGCCTATGGCTACACCTTC.

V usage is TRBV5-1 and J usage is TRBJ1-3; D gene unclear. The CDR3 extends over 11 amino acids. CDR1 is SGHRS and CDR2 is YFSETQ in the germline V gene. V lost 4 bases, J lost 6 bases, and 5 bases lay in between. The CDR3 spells CASSEQNTIYF. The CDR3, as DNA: TGCGCCAGCAGCGAGCAAAACACCATATATTTT.

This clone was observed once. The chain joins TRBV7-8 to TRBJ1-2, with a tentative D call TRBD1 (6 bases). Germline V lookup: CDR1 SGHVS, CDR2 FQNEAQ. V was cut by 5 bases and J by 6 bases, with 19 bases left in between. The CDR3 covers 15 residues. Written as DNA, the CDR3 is TGTGCCAGCAGCCCTCCCGGCCCAGGGGCGGATGGCTACACCTTC. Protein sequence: CASSPPGPGADGYTF.

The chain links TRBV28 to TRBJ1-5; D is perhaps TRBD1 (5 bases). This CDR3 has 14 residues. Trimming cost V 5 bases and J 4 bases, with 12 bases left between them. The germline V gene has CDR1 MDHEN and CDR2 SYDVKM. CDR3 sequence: CASSTPTVNQPQHF. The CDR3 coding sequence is TGTGCCAGCAGTACACCGACAGTGAATCAGCCCCAGCATTTT.

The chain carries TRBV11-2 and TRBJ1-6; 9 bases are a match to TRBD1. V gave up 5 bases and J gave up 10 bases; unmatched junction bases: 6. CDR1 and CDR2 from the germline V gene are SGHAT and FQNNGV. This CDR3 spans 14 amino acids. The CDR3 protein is CASSTRTGASPLHF. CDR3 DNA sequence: TGTGCCAGCAGCACTCGGACAGGGGCATCACCCCTCCACTTT. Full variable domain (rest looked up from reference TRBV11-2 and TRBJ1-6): EAGVAQSPRYKIIEKRQSVAFWCNPISGHATLYWYQQILGQGPKLLIQFQNNGVVDDSQLPKDRFSAERLKGVDSTLKIQPAKLEDSAVYLCASSTRTGASPLHFGNGTRLTVT.

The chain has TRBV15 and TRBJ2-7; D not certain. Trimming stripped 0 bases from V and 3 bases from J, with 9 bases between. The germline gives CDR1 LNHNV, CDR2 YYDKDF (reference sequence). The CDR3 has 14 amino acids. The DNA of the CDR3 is TGTGCCACCAGCAGAGAAGGTCAGGACTACGAGCAGTACTTC. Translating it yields CATSREGQDYEQYF.

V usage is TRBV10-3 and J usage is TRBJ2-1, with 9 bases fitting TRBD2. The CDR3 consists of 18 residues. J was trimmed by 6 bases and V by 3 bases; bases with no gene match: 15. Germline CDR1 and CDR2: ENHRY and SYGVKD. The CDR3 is CAISEFFGLAGQINEQFF. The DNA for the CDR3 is TGTGCCATCAGTGAATTCTTCGGGCTAGCGGGGCAGATCAATGAGCAGTTCTTC.

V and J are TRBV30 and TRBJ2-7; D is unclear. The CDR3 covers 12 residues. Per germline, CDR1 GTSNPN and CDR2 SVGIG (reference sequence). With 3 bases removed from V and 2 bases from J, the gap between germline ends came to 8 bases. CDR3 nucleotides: TGTGCCTGGAGCGTACACACCTACGAGCAGTACTTC. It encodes CAWSVHTYEQYF. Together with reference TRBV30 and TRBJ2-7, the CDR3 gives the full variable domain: SQTIHQWPATLVQPVGSPLSLECTVEGTSNPNLYWYRQAAGRGLQLLFYSVGIGQISSEVPQNLSASRPQDRQFILSSKKLLLSDSGFYLCAWSVHTYEQYFGPGTRLTVT.

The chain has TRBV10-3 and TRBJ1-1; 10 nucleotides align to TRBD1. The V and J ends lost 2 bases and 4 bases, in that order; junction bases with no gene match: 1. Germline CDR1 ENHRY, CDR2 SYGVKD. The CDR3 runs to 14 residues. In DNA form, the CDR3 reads TGTGCCATCAGTGAGGGACAGGGGGGCACTGAAGCTTTCTTT. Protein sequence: CAISEGQGGTEAFF.